The 28 T cell receptor beta chains listed next were all sequenced from one sample in a study of T cell repertoires in cytomegalovirus infection. TCRdb reanalysed the reads using MiXCR and keeps one entry per CDR3 protein. The sample lists 290,000 or so distinct CDR3 sequences; roughly 23% were seen once. The sequencing input was PBMCs. These receptors were taken from a human donor in good health (CMV status not recorded). Some clones in this sample may be carry-over from other donors' samples.

The chain joins TRBV7-9 to TRBJ2-1, with 13 bases identical to TRBD2. CDR3 length: 16 residues. Germline assignment: CDR1 SEHNR and CDR2 FQNEAQ (reference sequence). With V trimmed by 5 bases and J by 5 bases, 6 bases remained unmatched. The chain's CDR3 is CASSLMGLAGHNEQFF. The DNA of the CDR3 is TGTGCCAGCAGCCTTATGGGACTAGCGGGACACAATGAGCAGTTCTTC.

The genes are TRBV6-6 and TRBJ2-7, with 7 bases aligning to TRBD2. With V trimmed by 6 bases and J by 7 bases, 3 bases remained unmatched. The CDR3 has 11 amino acids. Germline V CDR1 and CDR2: MNHNY, SVGAGI (reference sequence). CDR3 nucleotide sequence: TGTGCCAGCAGGAGGGAGGGAGAGCAGTACTTC. Its protein is CASRREGEQYF.

This clonotype occurred many times. V is TRBV7-2 and J is TRBJ2-1; 11 nucleotides agree with TRBD2. This CDR3 spans 15 amino acids. In germline, CDR1 is SGHTA, CDR2 FQGNSA. Trimming removed 2 bases from V and 4 bases from J; junction bases left unmatched: 1. In DNA form, the CDR3 reads TGTGCCAGCAGCTTATCTAGCGGGGGGTACAATGAGCAGTTCTTC. Translation gives CASSLSSGGYNEQFF. Together with reference TRBV7-2 and TRBJ2-1, the CDR3 gives the full variable domain: GAGVSQSPSNKVTEKGKDVELRCDPISGHTALYWYRQSLGQGLEFLIYFQGNSAPDKSGLPSDRFSAERTGGSVSTLTIQRTQQEDSAVYLCASSLSSGGYNEQFFGPGTRLTVL.

V and J are TRBV28 and TRBJ2-7; 8 bases are shared with TRBD1. The CDR3 is made up of 12 amino acids. After removal of 4 bases from V and 12 bases from J, the junction contained 8 bases not matched to a gene. Germline CDR1 MDHEN, CDR2 SYDVKM. CDR3 nucleotide sequence: TGTGCCAGCAGTTCCTTACAGGGGGTGGGGTACTTC. Translating it yields CASSSLQGVGYF.

This clonotype has a handful of counts. This sequence joins TRBV6-2 or TRBV6-3 and TRBJ1-1, with a weak D call TRBD1 (5 bases). V was trimmed by 4 bases and J by 0 bases, leaving 12 bases between them. The CDR3 has 15 residues. CDR1 and CDR2 from the germline V gene are MNHEY and SVGEGT. The chain's CDR3 is CASSFRGVMNTEAFF. The CDR3 nucleotides are TGTGCCAGCAGTTTCCGGGGGGTCATGAACACTGAAGCTTTCTTT.

The J gene is TRBJ2-7, the V gene TRBV20-1; weak D call: TRBD2 (5 bases). Trimming took 6 bases from V and 4 from J, leaving 16 bases between them. The CDR3 consists of 13 residues. In germline, CDR1 is DFQATT, CDR2 SNEGSKA (reference sequence). Here the CDR3 DNA reads TGCAGTGCCATACACGGGGTGGGGTACGAGCAGTACTTC. Translated: CSAIHGVGYEQYF.

Here the CDR3 DNA reads TGCAGTGCTAGTAAGTGGGCCGAGACCCAAGAGACCCAGTACTTC. This encodes CSASKWAETQETQYF. The V gene is TRBV20-1, the J gene TRBJ2-5; D is ambiguous. The CDR3 sequence is 15 residues long. Trimming took off 3 bases at V and 1 base at J, with 15 bases between the two ends. Germline loops: CDR1 DFQATT, CDR2 SNEGSKA (reference sequence).

This clonotype was counted many times. The rearrangement uses TRBV28 and TRBJ2-7, with D tentatively TRBD1 (6 bases). Germline CDR1 is MDHEN and CDR2 is SYDVKM. The V end was cut by 4 bases, the J end by 4 bases, with 17 bases between. The CDR3 loop spans 15 amino acids. CDR3 in DNA: TGTGCCAGCAGTTCTCCCCCGGCAGGGGCATACGAGCAGTACTTC. Its translation is CASSSPPAGAYEQYF.

This sequence joins TRBV5-1 and TRBJ2-3; D is perhaps TRBD2 (7 bases). V lost 4 bases and J lost 0, with 12 bases in between. The CDR3 covers 15 residues. Germline loops: CDR1 SGHRS, CDR2 YFSETQ. This CDR3 reads CASSRGAPSTDTQYF. CDR3 bases: TGCGCCAGCAGCCGGGGGGCACCTAGCACAGATACGCAGTATTTT.

There are a few counts of this clonotype. The V gene is TRBV6-6, the J gene TRBJ1-5; tentative D call: TRBD1 (5 bases). Trimming removed 2 bases at V and 2 bases at J, with 7 bases between. Germline V gives CDR1 MNHNY, CDR2 SVGAGI (reference sequence). The CDR3 length is 14 residues. CDR3 nucleotides: TGTGCCAGCAGTTACGGGGCAGGCAATCAGCCCCAGCATTTT. Translating it yields CASSYGAGNQPQHF.

The rearrangement uses TRBV28 and TRBJ1-2; 9 bases are shared with TRBD1. Losses at the gene ends were 11 bases for V and 7 bases for J; bases not matched to a gene: 14. Germline-derived CDR1 and CDR2 are MDHEN and SYDVKM. This CDR3 region has 14 residues. The CDR3 loop reads CAVPRGQGVGGYTF. The CDR3 bases are TGTGCCGTACCGCGGGGACAGGGTGTTGGTGGCTACACCTTC.

As concerns this clonotype: This may be a read error, as it is one base from a much larger clone. V gene TRBV12-3 or TRBV12-4 combines with J gene TRBJ1-2; D not certain. The CDR3 has 11 amino acids. CDR3 region: CTSSSIYGYTF. The CDR3 DNA sequence: TGTACCAGCAGCTCCATCTATGGCTACACCTTC.

This clonotype was counted ten times or more. V gene TRBV7-2 combines with J gene TRBJ1-5; no definite D call. The V gene's germline CDR1 is SGHTA and CDR2 FQGNSA. The ends were cut back, 0 bases at V and 9 bases at J, with 12 bases in the middle. The CDR3 length is 14 residues. Here the CDR3 reads CASSLAQSGGPQHF. Here the CDR3 DNA reads TGTGCCAGCAGCTTAGCTCAGTCGGGAGGGCCCCAGCATTTT.

For this clonotype: With a much larger clone just one base away, this may be a read error. The V gene is TRBV28, the J gene TRBJ2-1, with 11 bases fitting TRBD2. Per the germline V gene, CDR1 is MDHEN and CDR2 is SYDVKM. The CDR3 is 14 residues long. CDR3 amino acids: CASSQLAGANEQCF. Written as DNA, the CDR3 is TGTGCCAGCAGCCAACTAGCGGGAGCGAATGAGCAGTGCTTC.

This clonotype was counted many times. The V gene is TRBV7-8, the J gene TRBJ2-1; 11 bases line up with TRBD2. CDR3 length equals 16 residues. In germline, CDR1 is SGHVS, CDR2 FQNEAQ. With V trimmed by 3 bases and J by 7 bases, 8 bases remained unmatched. CDR3 nucleotide sequence: TGTGCCAGCAGCTTGTGGACTAGCGGGTCCGGAAATGAGCAGTTCTTC. Protein sequence: CASSLWTSGSGNEQFF.

The genes are TRBV6-6 and TRBJ1-1; D remains unclear. Looked up from germline, CDR1 is MNHNY and CDR2 is SVGAGI (reference sequence). The CDR3 is 12 residues long. Deletions cut 6 bases from V and 6 bases from J, with 11 bases between. The CDR3 DNA sequence: TGTGCCAGCAGCCATGACCAGGCTGAAGCTTTCTTT. This sequence encodes CASSHDQAEAFF.

This clonotype has just a few counts. CDR3 DNA: TGTGCCAGCAGTTCATCTGGGCGGGAGGGCGCCTACGAGCAGTACTTC. It is translated as CASSSSGREGAYEQYF. The rearrangement uses TRBV28 and TRBJ2-7, with 9 bases fitting TRBD2. Per germline, CDR1 MDHEN and CDR2 SYDVKM. V lost 4 bases to trimming and J lost 2 bases; unmatched junction nucleotides: 9. The CDR3 is 16 amino acids.

Concerning this clonotype itself: The junction differs from germline at one of its ends, possibly a read error. V and J are TRBV28 and TRBJ1-1, with TRBD1 identical over 7 bases. CDR3 length: 11 amino acids. CDR1 MDHEN and CDR2 SYDVKM come from the germline V gene. CDR3 protein: CASSVRDSTRF. The CDR3 nucleotides read TGTGCCAGCAGTGTCCGGGACAGCACTCGATTT.

The chain is built from TRBV15 and TRBJ2-5; weak D call: TRBD2 (6 bases). The CDR3 consists of 16 residues. V was cut by 5 bases and J by 0 bases, with 16 bases left in between. Germline CDR1 and CDR2: LNHNV and YYDKDF (reference sequence). The CDR3 DNA follows: TGTGCCACCAGCGCCGCGGGGACGTCGTACCAAGAGACCCAGTACTTC. Translation: CATSAAGTSYQETQYF.

The rearrangement joins TRBV28 to TRBJ1-6; the D is unclear. Germline-derived CDR1 and CDR2 are MDHEN and SYDVKM. The CDR3 is 16 residues long. The V end was cut by 5 bases, the J end by 3 bases, with 14 bases between. CDR3 bases: TGTGCCAGCAGTCCTGAGGGAGGTATCTATAATTCACCCCTCCACTTT. Its translation: CASSPEGGIYNSPLHF.

A single count supports this clonotype. V usage is TRBV29-1 and J usage is TRBJ2-5; 11 positions match TRBD2. The CDR3 spans 13 residues. Germline lookup yields CDR1 SQVTM and CDR2 ANQGSEA. Trimming removed 8 bases from V and 5 bases from J; junction bases left unmatched: 7. The CDR3 loop is CSTVAGGPETQYF. CDR3 DNA: TGCAGCACCGTAGCGGGGGGGCCTGAGACCCAGTACTTC.

This clonotype was detected many times. The chain employs TRBV7-2 and TRBJ1-6, with D unresolved. This CDR3 region has 9 residues. V shed 8 bases and J shed 9 bases, with 2 bases lying between them. Germline V gene sequence: CDR1 SGHTA, CDR2 FQGNSA. The CDR3 is CASGSPLHF. DNA of the CDR3: TGTGCCAGCGGTTCACCCCTCCACTTT.

This clonotype has at least ten counts. V gene TRBV28 combines with J gene TRBJ2-1; the match to TRBD2 covers 13 bases. The CDR3 contains 15 residues. Germline CDR1 is MDHEN and CDR2 is SYDVKM. Trimming cost V 6 bases and J 8 bases; bases outside gene matches: 7. The CDR3 DNA reads TGTGCCAGCAGAACCTTTGGACTAGCGGGAGATGAGCAGTTCTTC. Amino acid sequence: CASRTFGLAGDEQFF.

This clonotype was seen repeatedly, ten times or more. The chain uses TRBV6-2 or TRBV6-3 and TRBJ2-7; no clear D. Trimming removed 0 bases from V and 5 bases from J, with 5 bases in between. This CDR3 has 12 residues. Germline V lookup: CDR1 MNHEY, CDR2 SVGEGT. CDR3 sequence reads: CASSYSRNEQYF. DNA for the CDR3: TGTGCCAGCAGTTACTCGAGGAACGAGCAGTACTTC.

This chain links TRBV7-2 with TRBJ2-1; 14 bases are shared with TRBD2. Unmatched junction bases numbered 6, after V lost 2 bases and J lost 3 bases. The CDR3 is 18 amino acids. The V gene's germline CDR1 is SGHTA and CDR2 FQGNSA. CDR3 nucleotides: TGTGCCAGCAGCTTAATAGGGACTAGCGGGAGTATCTACAATGAGCAGTTCTTC. It is translated as CASSLIGTSGSIYNEQFF.

The chain links TRBV19 to TRBJ1-5; D might be TRBD1 (5 bases). V dropped 1 base and J dropped 7 bases, with 14 bases sitting between them. This CDR3 comprises 15 residues. The germline CDR1 and CDR2 sequences are LNHDA and SQIVND (reference sequence). CDR3 DNA sequence: TGTGCCAGTAGTATAGTTGGGGGTCAGGGACAGCCCCAGCATTTT. It specifies CASSIVGGQGQPQHF.

The sample holds a few counts of this clonotype. The chain employs TRBV28 and TRBJ1-5; D call uncertain. V was clipped by 5 bases and J by 10 bases, with 21 bases between them. Germline V gene lookup returns CDR1 MDHEN and CDR2 SYDVKM. This CDR3 contains 15 residues. The CDR3 region has the DNA TGTGCCAGCAGTCATACGCCAGGTCTAGATCGACCCCAGCATTTT. The encoded protein is CASSHTPGLDRPQHF.

This chain connects TRBV2 to TRBJ2-3; D is ambiguous. CDR1 SNHLY and CDR2 FYNNEI come from the germline V gene. This CDR3 has 14 amino acids. V was trimmed by 9 bases and J by 0 bases, leaving 13 bases between them. As DNA, the CDR3 is TGTGCCAGTATCTGGAGACTCAGCACAGATACGCAGTATTTT. It yields the protein CASIWRLSTDTQYF. The full variable domain, its missing parts supplied by reference TRBV2 and TRBJ2-3, is EPEVTQTPSHQVTQMGQEVILRCVPISNHLYFYWYRQILGQKVEFLVSFYNNEISEKSEIFDDQFSVERPDGSNFTLKIRSTKLEDSAMYFCASIWRLSTDTQYFGPGTRLTVL.